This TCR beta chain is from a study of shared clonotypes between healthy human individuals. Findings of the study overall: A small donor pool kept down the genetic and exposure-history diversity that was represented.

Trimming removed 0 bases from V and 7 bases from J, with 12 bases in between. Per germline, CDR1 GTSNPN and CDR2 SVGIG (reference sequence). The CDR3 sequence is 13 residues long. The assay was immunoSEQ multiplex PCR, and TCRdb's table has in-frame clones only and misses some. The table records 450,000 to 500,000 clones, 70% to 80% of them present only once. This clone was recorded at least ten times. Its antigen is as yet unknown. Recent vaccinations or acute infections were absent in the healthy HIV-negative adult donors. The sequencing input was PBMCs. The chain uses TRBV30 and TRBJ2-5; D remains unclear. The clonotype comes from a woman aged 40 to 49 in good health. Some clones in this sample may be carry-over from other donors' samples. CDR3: CAWSVGLEGTQYF. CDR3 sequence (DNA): TGTGCCTGGAGTGTCGGCTTAGAAGGGACCCAGTACTTC. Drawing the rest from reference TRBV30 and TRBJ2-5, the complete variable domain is SQTIHQWPATLVQPVGSPLSLECTVEGTSNPNLYWYRQAAGRGLQLLFYSVGIGQISSEVPQNLSASRPQDRQFILSSKKLLLSDSGFYLCAWSVGLEGTQYFGPGTRLLVL.